The TCR beta chain described here comes from a study of blood T cell repertoires in COVID-19. Trimming pared 2 bases from V and 7 bases from J, leaving 3 bases between. Germline V lookup: CDR1 MNHEY, CDR2 SVGEGT. This CDR3 is built from 11 residues. The table lists this clone with a count of one. TCRdb's copy holds only in-frame clones and misses some; the assay was immunoSEQ multiplex PCR. This sample yields roughly 250,000 clones, of which approximately 91% are seen a single time; 2.5% to 3% belongs to the top ten. The material sequenced was peripheral blood. The receptor comes from a person in their late teens or twenties with COVID-19, enrolled during active disease. This chain joins TRBV6-2 or TRBV6-3 and TRBJ2-1, with no clear D. The CDR3 region is CASSYENEQFF. CDR3 bases: TGTGCCAGCAGTTACGAGAATGAGCAGTTCTTC.